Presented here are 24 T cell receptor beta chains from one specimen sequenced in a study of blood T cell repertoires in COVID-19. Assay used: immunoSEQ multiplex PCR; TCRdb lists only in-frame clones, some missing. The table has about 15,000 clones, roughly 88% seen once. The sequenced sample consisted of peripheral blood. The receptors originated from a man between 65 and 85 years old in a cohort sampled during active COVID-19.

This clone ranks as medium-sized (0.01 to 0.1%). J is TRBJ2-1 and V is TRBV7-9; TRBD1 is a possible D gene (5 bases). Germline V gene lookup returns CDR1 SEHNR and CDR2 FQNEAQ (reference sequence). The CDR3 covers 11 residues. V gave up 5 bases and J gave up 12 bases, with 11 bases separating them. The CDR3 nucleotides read TGTGCCAGCAGCGATCAAAGGGGGCAGTTCTTC. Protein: CASSDQRGQFF. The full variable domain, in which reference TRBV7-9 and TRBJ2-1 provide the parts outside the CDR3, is DTGVSQNPRHKITKRGQNVTFRCDPISEHNRLYWYRQTLGQGPEFLTYFQNEAQLEKSRLLSDRFSAERPKGSFSTLEIQRTEQGDSAMYLCASSDQRGQFFGPGTRLTVL.

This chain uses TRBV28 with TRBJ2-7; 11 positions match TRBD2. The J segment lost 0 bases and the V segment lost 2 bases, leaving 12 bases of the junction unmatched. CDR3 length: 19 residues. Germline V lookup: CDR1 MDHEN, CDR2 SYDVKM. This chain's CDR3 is CASSLRPGLAATSSYEQYF. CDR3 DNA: TGTGCCAGCAGTTTACGCCCGGGACTAGCGGCCACAAGCTCCTACGAGCAGTACTTC.

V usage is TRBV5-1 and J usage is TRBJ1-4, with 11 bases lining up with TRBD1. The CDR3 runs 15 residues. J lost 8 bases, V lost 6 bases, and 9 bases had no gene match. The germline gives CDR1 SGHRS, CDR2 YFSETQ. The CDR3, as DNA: TGCGCCAGCACGATCGGGGGGACAGGGGGAGAAAAACTGTTTTTT. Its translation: CASTIGGTGGEKLFF.

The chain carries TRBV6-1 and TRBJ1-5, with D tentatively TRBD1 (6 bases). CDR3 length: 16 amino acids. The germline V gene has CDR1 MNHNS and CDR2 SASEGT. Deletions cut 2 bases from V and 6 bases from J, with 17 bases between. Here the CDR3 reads CASSESLQGRSQPQHF. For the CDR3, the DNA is TGTGCCAGCAGTGAAAGCCTACAGGGTCGGAGTCAGCCCCAGCATTTT.

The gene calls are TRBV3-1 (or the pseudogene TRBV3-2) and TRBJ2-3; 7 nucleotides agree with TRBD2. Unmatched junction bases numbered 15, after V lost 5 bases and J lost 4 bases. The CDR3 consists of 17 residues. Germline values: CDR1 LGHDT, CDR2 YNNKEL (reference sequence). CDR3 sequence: CASSKAPRGSFADTQYF. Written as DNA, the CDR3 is TGTGCCAGCAGCAAAGCCCCTCGCGGGAGTTTCGCAGATACGCAGTATTTT.

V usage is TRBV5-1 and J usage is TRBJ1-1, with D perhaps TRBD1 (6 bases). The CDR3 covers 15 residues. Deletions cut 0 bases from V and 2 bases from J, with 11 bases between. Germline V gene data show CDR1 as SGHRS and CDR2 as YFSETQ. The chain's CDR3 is CASSLGTGRNTEAFF. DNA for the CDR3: TGCGCCAGCAGCTTGGGTACAGGGAGAAACACTGAAGCTTTCTTT.

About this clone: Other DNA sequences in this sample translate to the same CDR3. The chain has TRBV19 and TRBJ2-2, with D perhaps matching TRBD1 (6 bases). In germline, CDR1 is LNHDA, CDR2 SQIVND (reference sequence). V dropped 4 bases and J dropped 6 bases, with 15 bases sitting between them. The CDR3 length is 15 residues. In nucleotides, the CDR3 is TGTGCCAGTAGTAGGGCCCCCGGACAGTCCGGGGAGCTGTTTTTT. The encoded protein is CASSRAPGQSGELFF.

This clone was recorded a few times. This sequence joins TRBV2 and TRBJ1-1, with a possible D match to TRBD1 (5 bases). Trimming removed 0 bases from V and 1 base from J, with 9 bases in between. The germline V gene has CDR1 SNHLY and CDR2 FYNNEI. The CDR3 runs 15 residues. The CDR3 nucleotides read TGTGCCAGCAGTGAAGCGGCCAGGGAGAACACTGAAGCTTTCTTT. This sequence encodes CASSEAARENTEAFF.

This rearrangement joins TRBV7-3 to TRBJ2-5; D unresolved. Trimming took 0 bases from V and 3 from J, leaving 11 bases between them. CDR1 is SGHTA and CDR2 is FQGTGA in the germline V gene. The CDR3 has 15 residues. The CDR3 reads CASSLTLAQKETQYF. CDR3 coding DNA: TGTGCCAGCAGCTTAACGCTGGCACAGAAAGAGACCCAGTACTTC.

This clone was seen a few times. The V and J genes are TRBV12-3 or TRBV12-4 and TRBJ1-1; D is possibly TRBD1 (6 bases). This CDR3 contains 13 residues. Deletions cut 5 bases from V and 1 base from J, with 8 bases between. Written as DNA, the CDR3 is TGTGCCAGCAGTCGGGGGGCGAACACTGAAGCTTTCTTT. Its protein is CASSRGANTEAFF.

The CDR3 coding sequence is TGCGCCAGCAGCTTGGGCCAGCGAGGAGGCTACACCTTC. Protein: CASSLGQRGGYTF. This chain joins TRBV5-1 and TRBJ1-2; the D is unclear. V lost 0 bases and J 8 bases, leaving 11 bases between the germline ends. Per the germline V gene, CDR1 is SGHRS and CDR2 is YFSETQ. This CDR3 spans 13 amino acids. The variable domain in full, with the rest retrieved from reference TRBV5-1 and TRBJ1-2, is KAGVTQTPRYLIKTRGQQVTLSCSPISGHRSVSWYQQTPGQGLQFLFEYFSETQRNKGNFPGRFSGRQFSNSRSEMNVSTLELGDSALYLCASSLGQRGGYTFGSGTRLTVV.

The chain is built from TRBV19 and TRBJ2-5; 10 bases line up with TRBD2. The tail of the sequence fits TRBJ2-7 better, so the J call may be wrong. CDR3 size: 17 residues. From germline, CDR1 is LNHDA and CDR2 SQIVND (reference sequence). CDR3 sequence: CASSSSEGLAAFYEQYF. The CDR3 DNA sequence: TGTGCCAGTAGTTCCTCCGAAGGACTAGCGGCGTTCTACGAGCAGTACTTC.

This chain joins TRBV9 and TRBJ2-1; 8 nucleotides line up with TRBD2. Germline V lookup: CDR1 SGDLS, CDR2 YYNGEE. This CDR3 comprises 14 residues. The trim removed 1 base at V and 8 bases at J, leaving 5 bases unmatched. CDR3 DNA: TGTGCCAGCAGCGTACTGGGCGGGAGGCATGAGCAGTTCTTC. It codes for CASSVLGGRHEQFF.

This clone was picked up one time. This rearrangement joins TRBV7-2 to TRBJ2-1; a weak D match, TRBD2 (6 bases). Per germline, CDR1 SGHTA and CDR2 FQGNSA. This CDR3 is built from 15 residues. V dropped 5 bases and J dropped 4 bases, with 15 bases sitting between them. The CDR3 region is CASSPRAGTYNEQFF. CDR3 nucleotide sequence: TGTGCCAGCAGCCCGAGGGCGGGAACTTACAATGAGCAGTTCTTC.

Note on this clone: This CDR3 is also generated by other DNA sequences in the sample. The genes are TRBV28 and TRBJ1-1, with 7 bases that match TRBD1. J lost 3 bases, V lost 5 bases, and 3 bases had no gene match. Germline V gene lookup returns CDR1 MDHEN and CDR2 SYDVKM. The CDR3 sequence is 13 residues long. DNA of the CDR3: TGTGCCAGCAGTCCTACAGGGGACACTGAAGCTTTCTTT. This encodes CASSPTGDTEAFF.

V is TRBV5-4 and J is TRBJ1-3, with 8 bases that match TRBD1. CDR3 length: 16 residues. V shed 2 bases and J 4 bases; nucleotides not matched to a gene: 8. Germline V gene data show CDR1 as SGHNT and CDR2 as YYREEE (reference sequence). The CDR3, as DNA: TGTGCCAGCAGCTTCCGACAGGGGACGAGGGGAAACACCATATATTTT. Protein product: CASSFRQGTRGNTIYF.

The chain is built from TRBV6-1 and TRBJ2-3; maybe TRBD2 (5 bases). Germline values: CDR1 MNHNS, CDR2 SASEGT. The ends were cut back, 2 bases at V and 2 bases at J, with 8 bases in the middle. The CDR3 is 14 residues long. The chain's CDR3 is CASSERGITDTQYF. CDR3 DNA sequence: TGTGCCAGCAGTGAACGGGGTATCACAGATACGCAGTATTTT.

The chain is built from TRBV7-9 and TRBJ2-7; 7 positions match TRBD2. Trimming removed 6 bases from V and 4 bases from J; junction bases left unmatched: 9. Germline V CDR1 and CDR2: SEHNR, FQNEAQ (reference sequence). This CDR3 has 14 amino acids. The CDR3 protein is CASRPGTGGYEQYF. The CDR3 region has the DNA TGTGCCAGCAGACCCGGGACGGGGGGTTACGAGCAGTACTTC. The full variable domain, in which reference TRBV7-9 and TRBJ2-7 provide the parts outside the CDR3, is DTGVSQNPRHKITKRGQNVTFRCDPISEHNRLYWYRQTLGQGPEFLTYFQNEAQLEKSRLLSDRFSAERPKGSFSTLEIQRTEQGDSAMYLCASRPGTGGYEQYFGPGTRLTVT.

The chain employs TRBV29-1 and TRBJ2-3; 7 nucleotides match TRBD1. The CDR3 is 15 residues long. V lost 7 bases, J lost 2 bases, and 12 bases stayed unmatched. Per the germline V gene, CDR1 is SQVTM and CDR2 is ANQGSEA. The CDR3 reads CSARQQGSNTDTQYF. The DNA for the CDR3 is TGCAGCGCCAGACAACAGGGGTCTAACACAGATACGCAGTATTTT.

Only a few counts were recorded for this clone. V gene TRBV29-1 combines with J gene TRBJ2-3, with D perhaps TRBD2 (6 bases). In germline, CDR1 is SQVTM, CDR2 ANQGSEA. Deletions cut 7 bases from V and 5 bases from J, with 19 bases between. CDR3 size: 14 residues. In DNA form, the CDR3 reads TGCAGCGCTCCCTCGGGAGTGGGAGTAGATACGCAGTATTTT. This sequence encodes CSAPSGVGVDTQYF.

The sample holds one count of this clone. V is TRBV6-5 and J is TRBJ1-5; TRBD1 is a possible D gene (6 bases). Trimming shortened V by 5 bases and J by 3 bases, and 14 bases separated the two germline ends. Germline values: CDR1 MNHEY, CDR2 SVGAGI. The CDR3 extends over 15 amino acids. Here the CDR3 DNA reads TGTGCCAGCAGTAACTACAGGGAGCCCAATCAGCCCCAGCATTTT. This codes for CASSNYREPNQPQHF.

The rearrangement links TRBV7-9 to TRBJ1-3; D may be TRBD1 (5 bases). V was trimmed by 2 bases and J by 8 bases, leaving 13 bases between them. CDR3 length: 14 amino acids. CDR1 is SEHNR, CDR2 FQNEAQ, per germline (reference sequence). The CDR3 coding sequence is TGTGCCAGCAGCTTAATGGGGCAGGCGGACACCATATATTTT. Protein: CASSLMGQADTIYF.

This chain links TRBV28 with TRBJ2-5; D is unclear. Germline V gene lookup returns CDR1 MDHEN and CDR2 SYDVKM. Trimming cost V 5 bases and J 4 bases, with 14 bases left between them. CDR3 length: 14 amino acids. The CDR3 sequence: CASSPLRVGETQYF. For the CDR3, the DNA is TGTGCCAGCAGTCCTCTCCGGGTAGGAGAGACCCAGTACTTC.

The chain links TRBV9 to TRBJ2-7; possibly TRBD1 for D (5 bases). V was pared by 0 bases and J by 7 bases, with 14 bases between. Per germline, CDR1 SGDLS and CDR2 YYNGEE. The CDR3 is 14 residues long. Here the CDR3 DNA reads TGTGCCAGCAGCGTAGCAGGGCTGCCTGTTGAGCAGTACTTC. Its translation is CASSVAGLPVEQYF.